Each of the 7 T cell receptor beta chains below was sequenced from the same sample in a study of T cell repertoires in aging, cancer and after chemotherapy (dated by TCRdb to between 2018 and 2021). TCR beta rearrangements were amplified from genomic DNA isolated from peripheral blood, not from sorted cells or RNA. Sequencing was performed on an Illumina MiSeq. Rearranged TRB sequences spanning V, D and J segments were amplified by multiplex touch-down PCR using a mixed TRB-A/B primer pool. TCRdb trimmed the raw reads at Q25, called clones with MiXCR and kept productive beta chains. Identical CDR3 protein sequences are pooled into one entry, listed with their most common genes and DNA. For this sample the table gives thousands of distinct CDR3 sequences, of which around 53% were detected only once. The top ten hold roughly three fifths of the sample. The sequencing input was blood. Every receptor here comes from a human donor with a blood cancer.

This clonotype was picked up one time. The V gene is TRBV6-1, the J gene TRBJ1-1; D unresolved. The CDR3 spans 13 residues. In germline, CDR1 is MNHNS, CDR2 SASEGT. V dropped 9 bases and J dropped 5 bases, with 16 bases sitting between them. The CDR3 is CARLRFVRTEAFF. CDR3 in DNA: TGTGCCAGACTCAGGTTTGTGAGGACTGAAGCTTTCTTT.

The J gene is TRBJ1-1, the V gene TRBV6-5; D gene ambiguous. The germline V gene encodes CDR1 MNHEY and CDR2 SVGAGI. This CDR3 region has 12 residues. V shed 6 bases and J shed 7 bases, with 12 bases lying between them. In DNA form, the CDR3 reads TGTGCCAGCAGCCTCGGACGTAGTGAAGCTTTCTTT. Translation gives CASSLGRSEAFF.

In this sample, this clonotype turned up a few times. The CDR3: CASSLEGRGLGYTF. The CDR3 DNA follows: TGTGCCAGCAGCTTAGAGGGCAGGGGGCTCGGCTACACCTTC. V is TRBV11-1 and J is TRBJ1-2, with 8 bases aligning to TRBD1. The CDR3 extends over 14 amino acids. J gave up 8 bases and V 1 base, and 6 bases lay outside the gene matches. Germline V gene lookup returns CDR1 SGHAT and CDR2 FQDESV (reference sequence).

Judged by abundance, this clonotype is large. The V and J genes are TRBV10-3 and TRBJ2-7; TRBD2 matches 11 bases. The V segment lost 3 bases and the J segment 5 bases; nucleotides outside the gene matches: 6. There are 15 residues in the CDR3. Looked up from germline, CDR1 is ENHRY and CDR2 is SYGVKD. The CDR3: CAISDPSGRINEQYF. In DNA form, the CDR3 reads TGTGCCATCAGTGACCCTAGCGGGAGGATCAACGAGCAGTACTTC.

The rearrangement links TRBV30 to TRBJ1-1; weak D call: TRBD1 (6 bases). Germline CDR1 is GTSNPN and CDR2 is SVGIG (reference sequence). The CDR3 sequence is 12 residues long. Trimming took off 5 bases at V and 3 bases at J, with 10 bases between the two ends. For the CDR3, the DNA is TGTGCCTGGGACGGGACACACACTGAAGCTTTCTTT. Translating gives CAWDGTHTEAFF.

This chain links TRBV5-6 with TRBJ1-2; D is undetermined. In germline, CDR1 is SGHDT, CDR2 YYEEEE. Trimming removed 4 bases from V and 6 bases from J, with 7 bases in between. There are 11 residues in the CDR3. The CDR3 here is CASSPTHGYTF. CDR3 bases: TGTGCCAGCAGCCCAACCCATGGCTACACCTTC.

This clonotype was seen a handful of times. The CDR3 here is CASSLERERDEQFF. The CDR3 nucleotides are TGTGCCAGCAGCTTAGAGCGGGAGCGGGATGAGCAGTTCTTC. This chain uses TRBV7-3 with TRBJ2-1; 8 bases are shared with TRBD2. With 2 bases clipped from V and 8 bases from J, the junction kept 5 bases outside the gene matches. In germline, CDR1 is SGHTA, CDR2 FQGTGA. This CDR3 has 14 residues.